These 21 T cell receptor beta chains were all obtained from the same sample, sequenced in a study of blood T cells in healthy people across ages. Alongside a J-beta primer mix, a sample-barcoded 5' primer served in a second PCR lasting about 6 to 12 cycles. TCRdb used MiXCR to reprocess the 5' RACE reads, holding one entry per CDR3 protein. This repertoire shows hundreds of thousands of distinct CDR3 sequences, roughly 30% found once; its top ten account for 15% to 18%. Sequenced material: blood. The receptors were gathered from a woman over 75 in good health.

The sample holds many counts of this clonotype. The CDR3: CATSRDRAGGSYEQYF. In DNA, the CDR3 is TGTGCCACCAGCAGAGATAGAGCGGGGGGATCCTACGAGCAGTACTTC. V usage is TRBV15 and J usage is TRBJ2-7; 9 nucleotides align to TRBD2. With V trimmed by 0 bases and J by 1 base, 4 bases remained unmatched. This CDR3 is 16 amino acids long. The germline gives CDR1 LNHNV, CDR2 YYDKDF (reference sequence).

The V call is TRBV14, the J call TRBJ2-1; 7 positions match TRBD2. Trimming cost V 1 base and J 13 bases; bases outside gene matches: 19. The CDR3 length is 17 residues. The germline gives CDR1 SGHDN, CDR2 FVKESK. The chain's CDR3 is CASSQGAGGTIRETQFF. In nucleotides, the CDR3 is TGTGCCAGCAGCCAAGGGGCTGGGGGGACTATCCGAGAGACCCAGTTCTTC. Full variable domain (missing parts from reference TRBV14 and TRBJ2-1): EAGVTQFPSHSVIEKGQTVTLRCDPISGHDNLYWYRRVMGKEIKFLLHFVKESKQDESGMPNNRFLAERTGGTYSTLKVQPAELEDSGVYFCASSQGAGGTIRETQFFGPGTRLTVL.

Concerning this clonotype: One base away lies a much larger clone, so this may be a sequencing read error. This chain links TRBV9 with TRBJ2-1, with D perhaps assigned TRBD1 or TRBD2 (5 bases each). V was trimmed by 3 bases and J by 1 base, leaving 20 bases between them. Germline CDR1 is SGDLS and CDR2 is YYNGEE. This CDR3 has 18 amino acids. The CDR3 bases are TGTGCCAGCAGCGGCATAGGTAGCGAGCAGGGATCCTACAATGAGCAGTTCTTC. It yields the protein CASSGIGSEQGSYNEQFF.

There are many counts of this clonotype. J is TRBJ2-4 and V is TRBV4-2, with TRBD2 matching over 7 bases. The CDR3 runs to 17 residues. Looked up from germline, CDR1 is LGHNA and CDR2 is YNFKEQ. V was clipped by 1 base and J by 4 bases; unmatched bases: 10. CDR3 sequence reads: CASSQGLPGGSKNIQYF. CDR3 in DNA: TGTGCCAGCAGCCAAGGTCTACCGGGGGGTTCTAAAAACATTCAGTACTTC.

This clonotype has a count of ten or more. The chain carries TRBV27 and TRBJ2-7; possible D gene TRBD1, 7 bases. Germline CDR1 and CDR2: MNHEY and SMNVEV (reference sequence). This CDR3 has 14 residues. Trimming pared 5 bases from V and 6 bases from J, leaving 17 bases between. CDR3 in DNA: TGTGCCAGCAGTGATGGTCCCAGGGGGGCCGAGCAGTACTTC. Translated: CASSDGPRGAEQYF.

The CDR3 DNA reads as TGCAGTGCCCCCTCCGCGAGCGGGAGATCGGATACGCAGTATTTT. It translates to CSAPSASGRSDTQYF. The chain links TRBV20-1 to TRBJ2-3; 8 nucleotides match TRBD2. This CDR3 is built from 15 residues. The germline V gene encodes CDR1 DFQATT and CDR2 SNEGSKA (reference sequence). V was clipped by 6 bases and J by 6 bases; unmatched bases: 14.

As concerns this clonotype: A single base separates this from a much larger clone, so it may be a read error. The chain employs TRBV20-1 and TRBJ2-7; D is unclear. The V gene's germline CDR1 is DFQATT and CDR2 SNEGSKA (reference sequence). Trimming stripped 4 bases from V and 0 bases from J, with 10 bases between. The CDR3 contains 13 residues. CDR3 amino acids: CSAKAESSYEQYF. The CDR3 nucleotides are TGCAGTGCTAAAGCAGAGAGCTCCTACGAGCAGTACTTC.

This clonotype was detected many times. This rearrangement joins TRBV9 to TRBJ1-2, with 7 nucleotides matching TRBD1. The CDR3 has 15 amino acids. The V gene end was trimmed by 0 bases and the J gene end by 0 bases; junction bases not matched to a gene: 2. Germline V gene sequence: CDR1 SGDLS, CDR2 YYNGEE. Here the CDR3 reads CASSVATGPNYGYTF. DNA for the CDR3: TGTGCCAGCAGCGTAGCGACAGGGCCTAACTATGGCTACACCTTC. Full variable domain (missing parts from reference TRBV9 and TRBJ1-2): DSGVTQTPKHLITATGQRVTLRCSPRSGDLSVYWYQQSLDQGLQFLIQYYNGEERAKGNILERFSAQQFPDLHSELNLSSLELGDSALYFCASSVATGPNYGYTFGSGTRLTVV.

This clonotype was seen repeatedly, ten times or more. The genes are TRBV7-2 and TRBJ2-7; the D is unclear. The V and J ends lost 4 bases and 3 bases respectively, with 10 bases between them. This CDR3 spans 13 amino acids. Looked up from germline, CDR1 is SGHTA and CDR2 is FQGNSA. The CDR3 loop is CASSSIPFYEQYF. The CDR3 DNA follows: TGTGCCAGCAGCTCGATACCTTTCTACGAGCAGTACTTC. Full variable domain (remainder filled in from reference TRBV7-2 and TRBJ2-7): GAGVSQSPSNKVTEKGKDVELRCDPISGHTALYWYRQSLGQGLEFLIYFQGNSAPDKSGLPSDRFSAERTGGSVSTLTIQRTQQEDSAVYLCASSSIPFYEQYFGPGTRLTVT.

The V gene is TRBV5-1, the J gene TRBJ2-1; D not certain. The J call is doubtful: the DNA matches TRBJ2-7 better. Germline lookup yields CDR1 SGHRS and CDR2 YFSETQ. This CDR3 is built from 16 residues. Here the CDR3 DNA reads TGCGCCAGCAGCTTGGGCACCCACCTCTCCTACAATGAGCAGTACTTC. It yields the protein CASSLGTHLSYNEQYF.

With regard to this clonotype: A much larger clone lies one base from this, so it may be a read error. The DNA for the CDR3 is TGTGCCAGCAGTTTCGGGGGGGTTGACTGCACCTTC. Translated, it gives CASSFGGVDCTF. This chain uses TRBV12-3 or TRBV12-4 with TRBJ1-2; possibly TRBD1 for D (5 bases). The germline V and J ends were trimmed by 3 bases and 13 bases, with 15 bases remaining between them. CDR3 length: 12 residues.

Note on this clonotype: A much larger clone lies one base from this, so it may be a read error. This sequence joins TRBV5-6 and TRBJ2-1, with D perhaps TRBD2 (5 bases). The germline V gene has CDR1 SGHDT and CDR2 YYEEEE. Trimming took 3 bases from V and 8 from J, leaving 18 bases between them. The CDR3 totals 15 residues. CDR3 loop: CASSSTEGVRYEQFF. The CDR3 DNA reads TGTGCCAGCAGCTCCACCGAGGGAGTACGCTATGAGCAGTTCTTC.

This clonotype was recorded at least ten times. V usage is TRBV6-1 and J usage is TRBJ2-1, with TRBD2 identical over 8 bases. In germline, CDR1 is MNHNS, CDR2 SASEGT. This CDR3 comprises 15 residues. V was pared by 2 bases and J by 3 bases, with 3 bases of the junction left unmatched. CDR3 in amino acids: CASSERSGGYNEQFF. CDR3 coding DNA: TGTGCCAGCAGTGAAAGGAGCGGGGGCTACAATGAGCAGTTCTTC.

On this clonotype: A single base separates this from a much larger clone, so it may be a read error. This rearrangement joins TRBV20-1 to TRBJ2-1; tentative D call: TRBD2 (7 bases). CDR3 length equals 14 residues. Germline lookup yields CDR1 DFQATT and CDR2 SNEGSKA (reference sequence). CDR3 DNA: TGCAGTCAGGCCCGACGGGGGGCTGCCAGGGAGCGGTTCTTC. Encoded protein: CSQARRGAARERFF.

This clonotype has just a few counts. The CDR3 here is CASSGQGRDEAFF. The CDR3 bases are TGCGCCAGCAGCGGCCAGGGCCGCGATGAAGCTTTCTTT. V usage is TRBV4-3 and J usage is TRBJ1-1; tentative D call: TRBD1 (5 bases). Germline V gene lookup returns CDR1 LGHNA and CDR2 YSLEER. The V end was cut by 5 bases, the J end by 7 bases, with 14 bases between. This CDR3 has 13 amino acids.

On this clonotype: A much larger clone differs by one base, so this may be a read error. The chain is built from TRBV6-5 and TRBJ1-2; maybe TRBD1 (5 bases). The germline V gene encodes CDR1 MNHEY and CDR2 SVGAGI. The CDR3 extends over 14 amino acids. The CDR3 protein is CASSYSRALNGHTF. The CDR3 nucleotides are TGTGCCAGCAGTTACTCCAGGGCGCTGAATGGCCACACCTTC.

The chain carries TRBV19 and TRBJ1-1; TRBD1 agrees at 10 bases. V dropped 5 bases and J dropped 5; count of bases not matched to a gene: 5. Germline V CDR1 and CDR2: LNHDA, SQIVND (reference sequence). The CDR3 loop spans 14 amino acids. The CDR3 sequence: CASSVDRGRTEAFF. The DNA of the CDR3 is TGTGCCAGTAGTGTTGACAGGGGGCGGACTGAAGCTTTCTTT.

This chain links TRBV5-1 with TRBJ1-1; D is possibly TRBD1 (5 bases). This CDR3 has 15 residues. Trimming removed 3 bases from V and 4 bases from J, with 16 bases in between. Germline-derived CDR1 and CDR2 are SGHRS and YFSETQ. The CDR3 region has the DNA TGCGCCAGCAGCTGGGGCGGGGGGGTTCTCACTGAAGCTTTCTTT. This codes for CASSWGGGVLTEAFF.

In regard to this clonotype: A much larger clonotype is one base distant, so this may be a read error. The chain combines TRBV20-1 with TRBJ2-5; 8 bases agree with TRBD2. The germline V gene has CDR1 DFQATT and CDR2 SNEGSKA (reference sequence). The CDR3 contains 14 residues. V shed 5 bases, J shed 5 bases, and the junction held 10 bases outside the gene matches. Written as DNA, the CDR3 is TGCAGTGCTGGACCCGGACTAGCTCGGGAGACCCAGTACTTC. This codes for CSAGPGLARETQYF.

On this clonotype: A much larger clone differs from this one at a single base, so this may be a read error. The chain is built from TRBV29-1 and TRBJ1-4, with D unresolved. The germline V and J ends were trimmed by 8 bases and 14 bases, with 18 bases remaining between them. This CDR3 is 11 amino acids long. Germline CDR1 reads SQVTM; CDR2 reads ANQGSEA. DNA for the CDR3: TGCAGCCTCCAGACGGCGGTAGGGCTGTTTTTT. Its protein is CSLQTAVGLFF.

This chain connects TRBV20-1 to TRBJ2-5; TRBD2 is a possible D gene (6 bases). The CDR3 has 13 residues. CDR1 and CDR2 from the germline V gene are DFQATT and SNEGSKA (reference sequence). V gave up 6 bases and J gave up 5 bases, with 16 bases separating them. CDR3 loop: CSARLGAVETQYF. In DNA form, the CDR3 reads TGCAGTGCCCGACTAGGAGCAGTGGAGACCCAGTACTTC.